This TCR beta chain was obtained from a study of tumor T cells in aggressive B-cell lymphoma. The data were produced by immunoSEQ multiplex PCR, yet TCRdb's version contains in-frame clones alone and is incomplete. The table has 9,500 to 13,000 clones, around nine tenths seen once. The germline gives CDR1 SGHNT, CDR2 YYREEE (reference sequence). This CDR3 comprises 12 residues. With V trimmed by 3 bases and J by 5 bases, 1 base remained unmatched. The genes are TRBV5-4 and TRBJ1-2; 7 bases line up with TRBD1. The sample consisted of tumor tissue. The origin of this receptor is an adult with diffuse large B cell lymphoma. The CDR3: CASSSTGYGYTF. The DNA of the CDR3 is TGTGCCAGCAGCTCGACAGGGTATGGCTACACCTTC.